These T cell receptor beta chains were read from a single sample in a study of cytomegalovirus exposure and HLA in healthy donors. The assay was immunoSEQ multiplex PCR, and TCRdb's table has in-frame clones only and misses some. The table includes some 110,000 clones, roughly 85% detected once. The sequencing input was PBMCs. These receptors all come from a man aged 60-69 years in good health and CMV-seropositive. The CDR3 runs from the conserved cysteine through the conserved F or W. A D gene is named only where the DNA matches it firmly. Size tells how often a clone was seen (once, few, many) or the class of an expanded clone, and some rows leave it out.

j_gene	d_gene	abundance	v_gene	CDR3aa	CDR3nt
TRBJ1-2	NA	NA	TRBV4-2	CASSLEWNYGYTF	TGTGCCAGCAGCTTGGAGTGGAACTATGGCTACACCTTC
TRBJ2-7	NA	NA	TRBV10-1	CASSQTKWGEQYF	TGCGCCAGCAGTCAGACTAAGTGGGGCGAGCAGTACTTC
TRBJ1-6	TRBD1	NA	TRBV5-1	CASSLEQGQSPLHF	TGCGCCAGCAGCTTGGAACAGGGGCAGTCACCCCTCCACTTT
TRBJ1-3	TRBD1	NA	TRBV9	CASSPHGTGAGNTIYF	TGTGCCAGCAGCCCACACGGGACAGGTGCTGGAAACACCATATATTTT
TRBJ2-2	TRBD2	NA	TRBV4-2	CASRGGIDTGELFF	TGTGCCAGCCGCGGGGGGATAGACACCGGGGAGCTGTTTTTT
TRBJ2-1	NA	NA	TRBV6-5	CASRDSSYNEQFF	TGTGCCAGCAGAGACTCCTCCTACAATGAGCAGTTCTTC
TRBJ2-2	TRBD2	NA	TRBV2	CASSEGGYGELFF	TGTGCCAGCAGTGAGGGGGGGTACGGGGAGCTGTTTTTT
TRBJ2-1	NA	NA	TRBV6-5	CASSSTQLGEQFF	TGTGCCAGCAGTTCCACCCAACTCGGGGAGCAGTTCTTC
TRBJ2-5	NA	NA	TRBV7-2	CASSLYRDSVEQYF	TGTGCCAGCAGCCTTTACCGGGACTCCGTGGAGCAGTACTTC
TRBJ1-1	NA	NA	TRBV6-5	CASSYGGGRRNEAFF	TGTGCCAGCAGTTACGGGGGGGGGCGCCGTAATGAAGCTTTCTTT
TRBJ1-1	NA	few	TRBV10-2	CASDGGAGEAFF	TGCGCCAGCGACGGGGGGGCTGGGGAAGCTTTCTTT
TRBJ1-4	NA	NA	TRBV5-1	CASSFGGTNEKLFF	TGCGCCAGCAGCTTCGGGGGAACTAATGAAAAACTGTTTTTT
TRBJ1-2	NA	once	TRBV7-8	CASSASGLYGYTF	TGTGCCAGCAGCGCCTCGGGACTCTATGGCTACACCTTC
TRBJ2-1	NA	NA	TRBV27	CASSLSRREQFF	TGTGCCAGCAGTTTATCGAGGCGCGAGCAGTTCTTC
TRBJ1-2	NA	NA	TRBV7-9	CASSSRRRPGYGYTF	TGTGCCAGCAGCTCCAGACGTCGGCCGGGCTATGGCTACACCTTC
TRBJ2-3	NA	NA	TRBV7-9	CSSSLGDSQTDTQYF	TGTTCCAGCAGCTTGGGAGATTCCCAGACAGATACGCAGTATTTT
TRBJ2-5	NA	NA	TRBV9	CASSPANSQETQYF	TGTGCCAGCAGCCCCGCAAACAGCCAAGAGACCCAGTACTTC
TRBJ2-5	TRBD2	NA	TRBV9	CASSVGLAGLETQYF	TGTGCCAGCAGCGTCGGACTAGCGGGGCTGGAGACCCAGTACTTC
TRBJ2-6	TRBD2	NA	TRBV5-1	CASGGEVGSGANVLTF	TGCGCCAGCGGGGGGGAGGTCGGCTCTGGGGCCAACGTCCTGACTTTC
TRBJ2-1	NA	NA	TRBV19	CASRPDPAVNEQFF	TGTGCCAGTAGGCCAGACCCGGCGGTGAATGAGCAGTTCTTC
TRBJ1-1	TRBD1	few	TRBV6-5	CASSADRGIITEAFF	TGTGCCAGCAGTGCGGACAGGGGGATTATCACTGAAGCTTTCTTT
TRBJ1-6	NA	NA	TRBV5-4	CASSLGRGGNSPLHF	TGTGCCAGCAGCTTGGGGAGGGGTGGTAATTCACCCCTCCACTTT
TRBJ2-5	TRBD2	NA	TRBV9	CASSVSGDRPQYF	TGTGCCAGCAGCGTAAGCGGGGACCGCCCCCAGTACTTC
TRBJ2-5	TRBD1	NA	TRBV7-9	CASSMGQGPGETQYF	TGTGCCAGCAGCATGGGACAGGGTCCAGGGGAGACCCAGTACTTC
TRBJ2-7	TRBD1	few	TRBV6-1	CASSNRDRSYEQYF	TGTGCCAGCAGTAACCGGGACAGATCCTACGAGCAGTACTTC
TRBJ1-4	NA	few	TRBV5-4	CASSESGRVNEKLFF	TGTGCCAGCAGCGAATCAGGCAGGGTTAATGAAAAACTGTTTTTT
TRBJ2-7	TRBD2	NA	TRBV5-1	CASSLLADSYEQYF	TGCGCCAGCAGCCTACTAGCGGACAGCTACGAGCAGTACTTC
TRBJ1-4	NA	NA	TRBV6-5	CATASGSSEKLFF	TGTGCCACCGCATCCGGTAGTAGTGAAAAACTGTTTTTT
TRBJ1-4	NA	NA	TRBV21-1	CASSLRSSGKLFF	TGTGCCAGCAGCCTTCGGTCCTCAGGGAAACTGTTTTTT
TRBJ2-3	TRBD2	few	TRBV7-2	CASSLAPAGGTDTQYF	TGTGCCAGCAGCTTAGCTCCAGCGGGGGGTACGGATACGCAGTATTTT
TRBJ2-7	NA	NA	TRBV4-3	CASSQESHSYEQYF	TGCGCCAGCAGCCAAGAGAGTCACTCCTACGAGCAGTACTTC
TRBJ2-3	TRBD2	NA	TRBV13	CASKAGGPDTQYF	TGTGCCAGCAAAGCGGGGGGGCCGGATACGCAGTATTTT
TRBJ1-2	TRBD1	once	TRBV6-5	CASRIPGQGAPGYTF	TGTGCCAGCAGGATTCCTGGACAGGGGGCGCCTGGCTACACCTTC
TRBJ2-7	NA	NA	TRBV7-2	CASSPHGGLYEQYF	TGTGCCAGCAGCCCGCACGGGGGTCTTTACGAGCAGTACTTC
TRBJ2-1	NA	once	TRBV19	CASSIAGNEQFF	TGTGCCAGTAGTATAGCGGGGAATGAGCAGTTCTTC
TRBJ2-7	TRBD2	few	TRBV19	CASSIDLLAGDYEQYF	TGTGCCAGTAGTATAGATCTACTAGCGGGCGACTACGAGCAGTACTTC
TRBJ1-6	TRBD1	NA	TRBV15	CATSRDHQGAGSPLHF	TGTGCCACCAGCAGAGATCACCAGGGGGCAGGTTCACCCCTCCACTTT
TRBJ2-3	NA	NA	TRBV5-6	CASSSQGAPGAGLTDTQYF	TGTGCCAGCAGCTCGCAGGGGGCACCCGGAGCGGGGCTCACAGATACGCAGTATTTT
TRBJ1-5	TRBD1	NA	TRBV30	CAWSVVQGAGQPQHF	TGTGCCTGGAGTGTAGTACAGGGGGCTGGTCAGCCCCAGCATTTT
TRBJ1-3	TRBD1	NA	TRBV5-1	CASSQSGQGGGNTIYF	TGCGCCAGCAGCCAGTCGGGACAGGGAGGTGGAAACACCATATATTTT
TRBJ1-1	NA	NA	TRBV13	CASSRGGMNTEAFF	TGTGCCAGCAGCCGGGGGGGGATGAACACTGAAGCTTTCTTT
TRBJ2-5	NA	NA	TRBV5-5	CASSLRDFQETQYF	TGTGCCAGCAGCTTGCGTGACTTCCAAGAGACCCAGTACTTC
TRBJ2-5	TRBD2	NA	TRBV20-1	CSARDGRGQYF	TGCAGTGCTAGAGATGGGAGGGGCCAGTACTTC
TRBJ2-5	NA	NA	TRBV5-4	CASSREGETQYF	TGTGCCAGCAGTCGGGAAGGAGAGACCCAGTACTTC